This TCR beta chain came from a study of cytomegalovirus exposure and HLA in healthy donors. Sequencing was performed with immunoSEQ multiplex PCR; in TCRdb, only in-frame clones are kept and a portion is missing. The sample lists some 240,000 clones, approximately 82% occurring once. The CDR3 contains 15 residues. The V and J ends lost 5 bases and 7 bases, in that order; junction bases with no gene match: 9. Germline V CDR1 and CDR2: MNHEY, SMNVEV (reference sequence). The chain joins TRBV27 to TRBJ1-2, with 11 bases that match TRBD1. The clonotype originates from a woman aged 18-30 years in good health and CMV-seronegative. Sequencing was done on a sample of PBMCs. The DNA of the CDR3 is TGTGCCAGCAGTACCCCGGGACAGGGGGTAGCTGGCTACACCTTC. Amino acid sequence: CASSTPGQGVAGYTF.